The 27 T cell receptor beta chains below all came from one sample that was sequenced in a study of blood T cell repertoires in COVID-19. Some clones are missing from TCRdb's copy, which holds only in-frame ones; the method was immunoSEQ multiplex PCR. The data contain some 120,000 clones, roughly 90% of them seen just once; the ten biggest clones take up 4% to 5%. The sample was peripheral blood. The receptors were sampled from a man aged 55-75 years with COVID-19, enrolled during active disease.

This chain joins TRBV19 and TRBJ2-2, with 8 bases matching TRBD1. With 3 bases clipped from V and 1 base from J, the junction kept 1 base outside the gene matches. This CDR3 spans 15 amino acids. Germline V gene data show CDR1 as LNHDA and CDR2 as SQIVND (reference sequence). The CDR3 spells CASSIDRGNTGELFF. CDR3 sequence (DNA): TGTGCCAGTAGTATTGACAGGGGGAACACCGGGGAGCTGTTTTTT.

V and J are TRBV10-3 and TRBJ1-2; TRBD1 aligns across 7 bases. The V gene end was trimmed by 3 bases and the J gene end by 2 bases; junction bases not matched to a gene: 6. Germline V gene sequence: CDR1 ENHRY, CDR2 SYGVKD. The CDR3 covers 15 residues. The CDR3: CAISDWGTDNYGYTF. The CDR3 nucleotides are TGTGCCATCAGTGACTGGGGGACAGACAACTATGGCTACACCTTC.

This chain uses TRBV28 with TRBJ1-1; the D is unclear. CDR3 length equals 15 residues. The V and J ends lost 6 bases and 5 bases respectively, with 19 bases between them. From germline, CDR1 is MDHEN and CDR2 SYDVKM. The CDR3 nucleotides read TGTGCCAGCAGCCCTCCACCGGGGAGGAGGACTGAAGCTTTCTTT. Translated, it gives CASSPPPGRRTEAFF.

CDR3 bases: TGTGCCAGCAGCGGATACAGGGGGGCATACGAGCAGTACTTC. Protein: CASSGYRGAYEQYF. V usage is TRBV7-9 and J usage is TRBJ2-7, with 8 bases that match TRBD1. Per germline, CDR1 SEHNR and CDR2 FQNEAQ (reference sequence). CDR3 size: 14 residues. Trimming at V came to 5 bases and at J to 4 bases, leaving 7 bases not matched to a gene.

This chain joins TRBV27 and TRBJ2-5; tentatively, D is TRBD1 (6 bases). V shed 6 bases and J shed 5 bases, with 19 bases lying between them. CDR3 length: 15 residues. In germline, CDR1 is MNHEY, CDR2 SMNVEV (reference sequence). CDR3 residues: CASSFHRDGKETQYF. The CDR3 nucleotides read TGTGCCAGCAGCTTTCACAGGGACGGAAAGGAGACCCAGTACTTC.

The rearrangement links TRBV6-2 or TRBV6-3 to TRBJ1-5; D unclear. Germline V gene lookup returns CDR1 MNHEY and CDR2 SVGEGT. Trimming removed 0 bases at V and 7 bases at J, with 4 bases between. The CDR3 runs 12 residues. The CDR3 DNA is TGTGCCAGCAGTTACTCGAGGCAGCCCCAGCATTTT. Encoded protein: CASSYSRQPQHF.

The CDR3 region is CASRNSGGSYNEQFF. CDR3 DNA sequence: TGTGCCAGCAGGAATAGCGGAGGCTCCTACAATGAGCAGTTCTTC. The V gene is TRBV6-5, the J gene TRBJ2-1, with D possibly matching TRBD2 (6 bases). CDR1 is MNHEY, CDR2 SVGAGI, per germline. Trimming took off 6 bases at V and 0 bases at J, with 12 bases between the two ends. This CDR3 has 15 amino acids.

The rearrangement joins TRBV6-5 to TRBJ1-2; no reliable D call. Trimming left V 5 bases short and J 7 bases short, with 14 bases between. Germline V gene sequence: CDR1 MNHEY, CDR2 SVGAGI. CDR3 length: 13 residues. CDR3 coding DNA: TGTGCCAGCAGTACCCCGCGGGCGGGTGGCTACACCTTC. Protein: CASSTPRAGGYTF.

This chain connects TRBV6-5 to TRBJ1-5; perhaps TRBD1 as D (6 bases). The CDR3 length is 15 residues. V dropped 4 bases and J dropped 2 bases, with 12 bases sitting between them. CDR1 is MNHEY and CDR2 is SVGAGI in the germline V gene. The CDR3 DNA follows: TGTGCCAGCAGTTCGGACAGCTGGGGCAATCAGCCCCAGCATTTT. It encodes CASSSDSWGNQPQHF.

This clone has only one observation. J is TRBJ2-7 and V is TRBV11-3; the match to TRBD2 covers 8 bases. Germline V CDR1 and CDR2: SGHNT, YENEEA. Trimming at V came to 11 bases and at J to 5 bases, leaving 11 bases not matched to a gene. The CDR3 sequence is 13 residues long. The CDR3 loop is CASSRAGVDEQYF. CDR3 DNA: TGTGCCTCTTCTAGAGCGGGGGTCGACGAGCAGTACTTC.

V gene TRBV12-3 or TRBV12-4 combines with J gene TRBJ1-2, with D possibly being TRBD1 (5 bases). The germline V and J ends were trimmed by 5 bases and 5 bases, with 9 bases remaining between them. The CDR3 covers 12 residues. CDR3 residues: CASSQGRYGYTF. CDR3 DNA sequence: TGTGCCAGCAGTCAGGGCAGGTATGGCTACACCTTC.

Only one count was recorded for this clone. The rearrangement uses TRBV5-1 and TRBJ2-2; 9 positions match TRBD1. CDR3 length equals 14 residues. Looked up from germline, CDR1 is SGHRS and CDR2 is YFSETQ. Losses at the gene ends were 4 bases for V and 7 bases for J; bases not matched to a gene: 5. The CDR3 here is CASSPGQGNGELFF. CDR3 bases: TGCGCCAGCAGCCCGGGACAGGGAAACGGGGAGCTGTTTTTT.

V usage is TRBV6-5 and J usage is TRBJ2-7, with TRBD2 matching over 12 bases. This CDR3 has 13 amino acids. The V segment lost 9 bases and the J segment 7 bases; nucleotides outside the gene matches: 7. Germline CDR1 reads MNHEY; CDR2 reads SVGAGI. The CDR3 DNA is TGTGCCAGGACTAGCGGGAGTCTCTTAGAGCAGTACTTC. Encoded protein: CARTSGSLLEQYF.

The chain uses TRBV11-2 and TRBJ2-1; 7 bases align to TRBD2. The CDR3 contains 12 residues. The germline gives CDR1 SGHAT, CDR2 FQNNGV. J lost 9 bases, V lost 8 bases, and 7 bases had no gene match. CDR3 nucleotide sequence: TGTGCCAGCCATGGGGGGGGTGGTGAGCAGTTCTTC. This codes for CASHGGGGEQFF.

The rearrangement joins TRBV7-8 to TRBJ2-7, with a possible D match to TRBD2 (5 bases). Germline V lookup: CDR1 SGHVS, CDR2 FQNEAQ. V lost 3 bases and J 3 bases, leaving 12 bases between the germline ends. This CDR3 is 14 amino acids long. The CDR3 coding sequence is TGTGCCAGCAGCTTCGGGCTAGCCATCTACGAGCAGTACTTC. Its translation is CASSFGLAIYEQYF. Full variable domain (remainder filled in from reference TRBV7-8 and TRBJ2-7): GAGVSQSPRYKVAKRGQDVALRCDPISGHVSLFWYQQALGQGPEFLTYFQNEAQLDKSGLPSDRFFAERPEGSVSTLKIQRTQQEDSAVYLCASSFGLAIYEQYFGPGTRLTVT.

The gene calls are TRBV11-3 and TRBJ2-7; 10 positions agree with TRBD1. The germline CDR1 and CDR2 sequences are SGHNT and YENEEA. J was trimmed by 3 bases and V by 4 bases; bases with no gene match: 9. The CDR3 loop spans 16 amino acids. CDR3 sequence: CASSSPPGTGVYEQYF. CDR3 coding DNA: TGTGCCAGCAGCTCACCCCCCGGGACAGGGGTCTACGAGCAGTACTTC.

The rearrangement links TRBV3-1 (or the pseudogene TRBV3-2) to TRBJ1-5; 9 nucleotides match TRBD1. This CDR3 contains 17 residues. The junction had 8 bases not matched to a gene; V was cut back by 3 bases and J by 2 bases. From germline, CDR1 is LGHDT and CDR2 YNNKEL (reference sequence). CDR3 amino acids: CASSHHGTGHRNQPQHF. The CDR3 nucleotides are TGTGCCAGCAGCCATCACGGGACAGGGCATCGCAATCAGCCCCAGCATTTT.

The chain couples TRBV10-1 to TRBJ2-5, with D maybe TRBD2 (7 bases). The V gene lost 3 bases and the J gene lost 5 bases, with 16 bases spanning the gap. The CDR3 contains 15 residues. Germline V gene sequence: CDR1 WNHNN, CDR2 SYGVQD (reference sequence). In DNA, the CDR3 is TGCGCCAGCAGTGACCACAGGGAGGGAGCGGAGACCCAGTACTTC. This codes for CASSDHREGAETQYF.

The chain couples TRBV7-2 to TRBJ2-6, with 8 bases identical to TRBD2. This CDR3 comprises 17 residues. The junction had 8 bases not matched to a gene; V was cut back by 7 bases and J by 0 bases. CDR1 and CDR2 from the germline V gene are SGHTA and FQGNSA. CDR3 sequence reads: CASTASSGASGANVLTF. CDR3 DNA sequence: TGTGCCAGCACCGCCAGTAGCGGGGCCTCTGGGGCCAACGTCCTGACTTTC. Supplemented by reference TRBV7-2 and TRBJ2-6, the full variable domain reads GAGVSQSPSNKVTEKGKDVELRCDPISGHTALYWYRQSLGQGLEFLIYFQGNSAPDKSGLPSDRFSAERTGGSVSTLTIQRTQQEDSAVYLCASTASSGASGANVLTFGAGSRLTVL.

This clone has just one count. The rearrangement uses TRBV11-2 and TRBJ2-3; D is uncertain. Trimming shortened V by 0 bases and J by 6 bases, and 10 bases separated the two germline ends. The CDR3 runs 14 residues. Germline V gives CDR1 SGHAT, CDR2 FQNNGV. The CDR3 spells CASSLDRAPDTQYF. The CDR3 DNA follows: TGTGCCAGCAGCTTAGATAGAGCGCCTGATACGCAGTATTTT.

This chain joins TRBV19 and TRBJ1-1; 7 nucleotides agree with TRBD1. The length of the CDR3 is 15 residues. The V and J ends lost 5 bases and 4 bases, in that order; junction bases with no gene match: 10. Per the germline V gene, CDR1 is LNHDA and CDR2 is SQIVND (reference sequence). The CDR3 region is CASSPYRGGGTEAFF. The CDR3 DNA sequence: TGTGCCAGTAGTCCATACAGGGGAGGAGGCACTGAAGCTTTCTTT. Together with reference TRBV19 and TRBJ1-1, the CDR3 gives the full variable domain: DGGITQSPKYLFRKEGQNVTLSCEQNLNHDAMYWYRQDPGQGLRLIYYSQIVNDFQKGDIAEGYSVSREKKESFPLTVTSAQKNPTAFYLCASSPYRGGGTEAFFGQGTRLTVV.

The rearrangement joins TRBV7-9 to TRBJ1-2; 7 positions agree with TRBD1. The V segment lost 4 bases and the J segment 6 bases; nucleotides outside the gene matches: 11. The CDR3 totals 15 residues. CDR1 SEHNR and CDR2 FQNEAQ come from the germline V gene (reference sequence). The CDR3 DNA is TGTGCCAGCAGCTCGGGCCCAGGGGGAAGCGATGGCTACACCTTC. Amino acid sequence: CASSSGPGGSDGYTF. Drawing the rest from reference TRBV7-9 and TRBJ1-2, the complete variable domain is DTGVSQNPRHKITKRGQNVTFRCDPISEHNRLYWYRQTLGQGPEFLTYFQNEAQLEKSRLLSDRFSAERPKGSFSTLEIQRTEQGDSAMYLCASSSGPGGSDGYTFGSGTRLTVV.

This chain joins TRBV27 and TRBJ2-2; TRBD2 matches at 9 bases. The V gene's germline CDR1 is MNHEY and CDR2 SMNVEV (reference sequence). The CDR3 is 14 amino acids. The CDR3 DNA sequence: TGTGGATCTGGACTAGCGAGGAACACCGGGGAGCTGTTTTTT. Amino acid sequence: CGSGLARNTGELFF.

The genes are TRBV19 and TRBJ1-1; 9 positions match TRBD1. Trimming cost V 4 bases and J 3 bases; bases outside gene matches: 3. CDR1 LNHDA and CDR2 SQIVND come from the germline V gene (reference sequence). The CDR3 is made up of 14 amino acids. DNA of the CDR3: TGTGCCAGTAGTAAGGACAGGGGAGACACTGAAGCTTTCTTT. Translated: CASSKDRGDTEAFF.

J is TRBJ1-2 and V is TRBV18; the D gene is possibly TRBD1 (6 bases). There are 15 residues in the CDR3. Germline V CDR1 and CDR2: KGHSH, LQKENI. With 3 bases removed from V and 3 bases from J, the gap between germline ends came to 14 bases. CDR3 residues: CASSPRQAGDYGYTF. Here the CDR3 DNA reads TGTGCCAGCTCACCTAGACAGGCCGGCGACTATGGCTACACCTTC.

The gene calls are TRBV24-1 and TRBJ1-2; D uncertain. From germline, CDR1 is KGHDR and CDR2 SFDVKD. V lost 4 bases and J 0 bases, leaving 8 bases between the germline ends. CDR3 length equals 14 residues. The CDR3 DNA sequence: TGTGCCACCAGTGACCTGAGGTCTAACTATGGCTACACCTTC. Its translation is CATSDLRSNYGYTF.

This clone occurred once. The chain links TRBV15 to TRBJ1-1; D is unclear. The V end was cut by 5 bases, the J end by 4 bases, with 11 bases between. Germline CDR1 is LNHNV and CDR2 is YYDKDF (reference sequence). This CDR3 is built from 13 residues. The CDR3: CATSEIWSTEAFF. CDR3 DNA sequence: TGTGCCACCAGCGAGATCTGGAGCACTGAAGCTTTCTTT.